This T cell receptor beta chain was identified in a study of T cells in Graves' hyperthyroidism and ophthalmopathy. Amplification yielded TCR beta CDR3 regions, with RNA transcripts as the source. First-round RT-PCR targeting the TCR CDR3 was performed with the HTBI primer set. TCRdb recomputed calls from the multiplex PCR reads with MiXCR, one row per CDR3 protein. Here the sample spans hundreds of thousands of distinct CDR3 sequences, about 45% being singletons. The V gene end was trimmed by 0 bases and the J gene end by 3 bases; junction bases not matched to a gene: 3. The CDR3 runs to 15 residues. CDR1 and CDR2 (germline): LGHNT, FRNRAP.

The specimen was peripheral blood or thyroid tissue (not recorded which). The source is an adult man with Graves' disease, either hyperthyroidism or ophthalmopathy (not recorded which). The genes are TRBV12-5 and TRBJ2-7; TRBD1 matches at 9 bases. The CDR3 sequence is CASGLVGQGNYEQYF. The CDR3 region has the DNA TGTGCTAGTGGTTTGGTTGGACAGGGGAACTACGAGCAGTACTTC.